Included here is one T cell receptor beta chain sequence, with context. Naive-designated CD8 cells lacked CD45RO, were positively enriched for CCR7, and omitted terminally differentiated effector memory CD45RA+ cells. Germline CDR1 reads LGHNA; CDR2 reads YSLEER. The CDR3 totals 16 residues. Trimming stripped 0 bases from V and 0 bases from J, with 12 bases between. The entry originates in a study of shared clonotypes between healthy human individuals. For each subset, genomic DNA was distributed in equal portions over several immunoSEQ plates. Here immunoSEQ multiplex PCR was the method, and the copy in TCRdb shows in-frame clones only, minus some. Among some 2 million clones listed, about 95% were seen once.

The V call is TRBV4-3, the J call TRBJ2-7; D unresolved. Sequencing used naive CD8+ T cells sorted from blood. The clonotype originates from a man aged 18 to 30 in good health. DNA of the CDR3: TGCGCCAGCAGCCAAGACCCTTCCCCTAGCTCCTACGAGCAGTACTTC. This codes for CASSQDPSPSSYEQYF.